This T cell receptor (beta chain) stems from a study of blood T cell repertoires in COVID-19. At the level of the study: Samples of COVID-19 (acute and convalescent) were obtained from the United States, Italy and Spain.

TCRdb keeps only in-frame clones here, not all; method: immunoSEQ multiplex PCR. The table has roughly 250,000 clones, over 75% seen once; the top ten hold 3.5% to 5.5%. Germline CDR1 reads SGHAT; CDR2 reads FQNNGV. This CDR3 contains 14 residues. V lost 5 bases, J lost 1 base, and 11 bases lay in between. Participant-reported clinical history was the basis for cohort assignment. This sequence originates from a woman aged 30 to 39 who had recovered from COVID-19. The chain couples TRBV11-2 to TRBJ1-1, with D possibly being TRBD1 (5 bases). The sample consisted of PBMCs or T cells enriched from blood (not recorded which). The chain's CDR3 is CASSPNRRNTEAFF. The CDR3 coding sequence is TGTGCCAGCAGCCCGAACAGGAGGAACACTGAAGCTTTCTTT.